This T cell receptor beta chain was captured in a study of CD8 T cells in Susac syndrome. Points from the study as a whole: It was acknowledged in the study that its TCR sequencing and HLA analysis involved a relatively small number of individuals.

CDR3 size: 16 residues. V shed 0 bases and J shed 0 bases, with 9 bases lying between them. Germline lookup yields CDR1 MNHEY and CDR2 SVGAGI. Matched for age and sex, the controls were healthy donors. TEMRA cells underwent FACS enrichment and CD8+ and CD4+ T cells underwent negative isolation. A remark on this clonotype: Its antigen is unidentified.

Random hexamers primed reverse transcription of roughly 0.5 to 1 ug RNA. An immunoSEQ multiplex PCR generated amplified TCR beta CDR3 products spanning 54 Vbeta and 13 Jbeta. TCRdb re-analysed the immunoSEQ multiplex PCR reads in MiXCR, keeping a single row per CDR3 protein. The table records 120,000 to 150,000 distinct CDR3 sequences, about 93% of them present only once. The TCR originated in a human donor in good health. The chain joins TRBV6-5 to TRBJ2-1; no clear D gene. The sequencing input was CD8+ T cells from PBMCs. The CDR3 nucleotides are TGTGCCAGCAGTTACTCCGGCGGTAGCTCCTACAATGAGCAGTTCTTC. Translation: CASSYSGGSSYNEQFF.